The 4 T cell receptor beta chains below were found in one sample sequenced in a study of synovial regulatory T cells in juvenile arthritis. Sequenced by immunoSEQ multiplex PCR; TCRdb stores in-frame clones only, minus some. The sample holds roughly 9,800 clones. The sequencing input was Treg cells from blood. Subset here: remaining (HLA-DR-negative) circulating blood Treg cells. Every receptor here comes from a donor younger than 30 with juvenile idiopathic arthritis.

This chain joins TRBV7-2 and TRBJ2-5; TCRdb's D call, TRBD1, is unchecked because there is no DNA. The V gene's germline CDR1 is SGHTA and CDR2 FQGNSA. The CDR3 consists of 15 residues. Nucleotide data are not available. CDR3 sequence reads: CASSPADRGQETQYF.

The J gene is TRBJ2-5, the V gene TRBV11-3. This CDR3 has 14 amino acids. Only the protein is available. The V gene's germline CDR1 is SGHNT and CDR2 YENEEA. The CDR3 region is CASSPRGTQETQYF.

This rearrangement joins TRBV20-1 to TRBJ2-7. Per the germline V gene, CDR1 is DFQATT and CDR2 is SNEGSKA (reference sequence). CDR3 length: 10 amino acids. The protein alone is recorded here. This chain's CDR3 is CSAGTYEQYF.

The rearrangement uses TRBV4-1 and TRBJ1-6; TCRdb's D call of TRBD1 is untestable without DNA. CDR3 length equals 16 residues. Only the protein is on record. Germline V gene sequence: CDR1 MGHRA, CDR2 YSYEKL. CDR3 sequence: CASSQDRGSYNSPLHF.